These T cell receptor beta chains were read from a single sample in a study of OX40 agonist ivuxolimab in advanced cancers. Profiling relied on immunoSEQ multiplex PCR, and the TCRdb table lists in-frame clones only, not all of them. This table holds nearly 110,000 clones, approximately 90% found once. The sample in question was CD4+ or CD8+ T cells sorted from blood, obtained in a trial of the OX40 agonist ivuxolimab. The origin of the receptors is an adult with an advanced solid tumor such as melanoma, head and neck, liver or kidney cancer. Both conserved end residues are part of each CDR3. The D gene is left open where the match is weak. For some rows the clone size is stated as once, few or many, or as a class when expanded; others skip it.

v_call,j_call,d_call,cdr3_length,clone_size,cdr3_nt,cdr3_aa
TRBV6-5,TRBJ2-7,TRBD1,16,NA,TGTGCCAGCAGTTACTCAACCCAGGGGGCGGTTTACGAGCAGTACTTC,CASSYSTQGAVYEQYF
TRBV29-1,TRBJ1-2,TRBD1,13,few,TGCAGCGTCCCTAAGACAGGGCGGAAGGGCTACACCTTC,CSVPKTGRKGYTF
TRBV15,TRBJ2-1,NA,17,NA,TGTGCCACCAGCAGCCTCACAGCAGGCGCGAGGACGGATGAGCAGTTCTTC,CATSSLTAGARTDEQFF
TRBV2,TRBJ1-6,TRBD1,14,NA,TGTGCCAGCAGCCTCGACAGGGCAAATTCACCCCTCCACTTT,CASSLDRANSPLHF
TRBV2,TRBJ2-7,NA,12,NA,TGTGCCAGCAGGGCTTCGAGGGACGAGCAGTACTTC,CASRASRDEQYF
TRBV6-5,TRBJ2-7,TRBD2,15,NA,TGTGCCAGCAGTTACTCGAAAAGCGGGAGGTTCGAGCAGTACTTC,CASSYSKSGRFEQYF
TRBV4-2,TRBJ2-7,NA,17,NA,TGTGCCAGCAGCCAAGATAGGGAAACGGGTGAACCCAACGAGCAGTACTTC,CASSQDRETGEPNEQYF
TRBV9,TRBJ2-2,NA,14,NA,TGTGCCAGCAGCCCGCCCCCCAACACCGGGGAGCTGTTTTTT,CASSPPPNTGELFF
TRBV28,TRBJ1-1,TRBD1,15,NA,TGTGCCAGCGGCACAGGGGGCGCCGCGAACACTGAAGCTTTCTTT,CASGTGGAANTEAFF
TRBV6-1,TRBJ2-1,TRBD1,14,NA,TGTGCCAGCAGGGGGGACAGGGGATTCAATGAGCAGTTCTTC,CASRGDRGFNEQFF
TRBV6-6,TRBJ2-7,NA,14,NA,TGTGCCAGCAGTTACTCAGGGGGTCCCTACGAGCAGTACTTC,CASSYSGGPYEQYF
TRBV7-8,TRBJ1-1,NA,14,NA,TGTGCCAGCAGCCCCCCCCCAATCGGTACTGAAGCTTTCTTT,CASSPPPIGTEAFF
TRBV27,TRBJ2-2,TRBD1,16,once,TGTGCCAGCAGTTTATCGAGGACAGGATTCACCGGGGAGCTGTTTTTT,CASSLSRTGFTGELFF
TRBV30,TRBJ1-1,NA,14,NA,TGTGCCTGGAGGGGACTCACCAGGAACACTGAAGCTTTCTTT,CAWRGLTRNTEAFF
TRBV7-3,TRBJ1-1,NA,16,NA,TGTGCCAGCAGCTTCGGGCCCCGCCGAGGGAGCACTGAAGCTTTCTTT,CASSFGPRRGSTEAFF
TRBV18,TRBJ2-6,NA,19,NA,TGTGCCAGCTCACCAGTTCCATGGAGCCCCTCCTCTGGGGCCAACGTCCTGACTTTC,CASSPVPWSPSSGANVLTF
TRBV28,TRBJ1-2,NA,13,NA,TGTGCCAGCAGTCAGACAGCCACCTCCTTCAGCGACTTC,CASSQTATSFSDF
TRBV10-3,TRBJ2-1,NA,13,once,TGTGCCATCAGAGAAGGAGGGCTGAATGAGCAGTTCTTC,CAIREGGLNEQFF
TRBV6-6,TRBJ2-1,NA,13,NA,TGTGCCACCCAATTGACAGCCTACAATGAGCAGTTCTTC,CATQLTAYNEQFF
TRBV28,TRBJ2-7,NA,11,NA,TGTGCCAGCAGTATAGACACTCGGCAGTACTTC,CASSIDTRQYF
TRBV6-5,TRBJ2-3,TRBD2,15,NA,TGTGCCAGCAGTACTAGCGGGACTAGCACAGATACGCAGTATTTT,CASSTSGTSTDTQYF
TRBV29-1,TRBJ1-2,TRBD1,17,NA,TGCAGCGGATTACGTCGGCACAGGGACAGGGACAACTATGGCTACACCTTC,CSGLRRHRDRDNYGYTF
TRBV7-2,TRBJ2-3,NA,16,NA,TGTGCCAGCAGCCCCCATGGTGGCAGGAGCACAGATACGCAGTATTTT,CASSPHGGRSTDTQYF
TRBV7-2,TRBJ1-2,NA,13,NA,TGTGCCAGCAGCTCAACAGGGTTAGATGGCTACACCTTC,CASSSTGLDGYTF
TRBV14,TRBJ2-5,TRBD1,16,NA,TGTGCCAGCAGCCAATTAGGACAGGGAGGTAAAGAGACCCAGTACTTC,CASSQLGQGGKETQYF
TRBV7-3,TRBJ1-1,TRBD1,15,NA,TGTGCCAGCAGCTTTACCGGGACAGGGAACACTGAAGCTTTCTTT,CASSFTGTGNTEAFF
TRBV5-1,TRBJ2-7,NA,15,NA,TGCGCCAGCAGCTTGGGAGGGGGTCAATCCTACGAGCAGTACTTC,CASSLGGGQSYEQYF
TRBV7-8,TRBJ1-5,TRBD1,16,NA,TGTGCCAGCAGCTCGACCGACAGGGGTTGGAATCAGCCCCAGCATTTT,CASSSTDRGWNQPQHF
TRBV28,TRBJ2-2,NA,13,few,TGTGCCAGCAGTTTATCAGGGGCCGGGGAGCTGTTTTTT,CASSLSGAGELFF
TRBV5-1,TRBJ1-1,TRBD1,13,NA,TGCGCCAGCACCTTGGGACAGGGGATCGAAGCTTTCTTT,CASTLGQGIEAFF
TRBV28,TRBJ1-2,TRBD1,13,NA,TGTGCCATCCGGACAGGGGGGAGCTATGGCTACACCTTC,CAIRTGGSYGYTF
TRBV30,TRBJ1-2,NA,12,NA,TGTGCCTGGAGTTTGACAGCTCTTGGCTACACCTTC,CAWSLTALGYTF
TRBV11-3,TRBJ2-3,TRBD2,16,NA,TGTGCCAGCAGCTTAGCCGGGGGAGGGCTTGGAGATACGCAGTATTTT,CASSLAGGGLGDTQYF
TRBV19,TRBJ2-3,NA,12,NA,TGTGCCAGTAGTATAAGCCAAGATACGCAGTATTTT,CASSISQDTQYF
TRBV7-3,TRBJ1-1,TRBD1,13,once,TGTGCCAGCAGCTCCGACAGGGGAACTGAAGCTTTCTTT,CASSSDRGTEAFF
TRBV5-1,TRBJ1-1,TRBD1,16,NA,TGCGCCAGCAGCTTGGCCGGGACAGCCTTGAACACTGAAGCTTTCTTT,CASSLAGTALNTEAFF
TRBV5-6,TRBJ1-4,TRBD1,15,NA,TGTGCCAGCAGCTTACGACAGGGTTATTATGAAAAACTGTTTTTT,CASSLRQGYYEKLFF
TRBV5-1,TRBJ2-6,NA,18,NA,TGCGCCAGCAGCTTGGAGAGGGCAGGCACCTCTGGGGCCAACGTCCTGACTTTC,CASSLERAGTSGANVLTF
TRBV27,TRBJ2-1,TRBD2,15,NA,TGTGCCAGCAGTTTTCTTAGCGGGAGAGGGAATGAGCAGTTCTTC,CASSFLSGRGNEQFF
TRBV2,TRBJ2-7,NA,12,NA,TGTGCCAGAGGGCGGAGCTCCTACGAGCAGTACTTC,CARGRSSYEQYF
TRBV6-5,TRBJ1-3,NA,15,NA,TGTGCCAGCAGTTACTCGACGGGCTCTGGAAACACCATATATTTT,CASSYSTGSGNTIYF
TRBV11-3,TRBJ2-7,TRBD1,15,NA,TGTGCCAGCAGCCTAGCCTTGGGACAGAACTACGAGCAGTACTTC,CASSLALGQNYEQYF